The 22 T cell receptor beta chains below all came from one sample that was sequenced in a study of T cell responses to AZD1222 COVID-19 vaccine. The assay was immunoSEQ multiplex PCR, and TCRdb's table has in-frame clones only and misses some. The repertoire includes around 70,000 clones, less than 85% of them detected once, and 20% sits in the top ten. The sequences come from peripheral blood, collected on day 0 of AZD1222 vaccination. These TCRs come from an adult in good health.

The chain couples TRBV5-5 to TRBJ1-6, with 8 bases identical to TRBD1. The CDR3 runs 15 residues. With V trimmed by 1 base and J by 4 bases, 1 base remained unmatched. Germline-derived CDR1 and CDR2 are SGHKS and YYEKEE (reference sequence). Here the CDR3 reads CASSLRTGYNSPLHF. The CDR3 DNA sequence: TGTGCCAGCAGCTTGAGGACAGGGTATAATTCACCCCTCCACTTT.

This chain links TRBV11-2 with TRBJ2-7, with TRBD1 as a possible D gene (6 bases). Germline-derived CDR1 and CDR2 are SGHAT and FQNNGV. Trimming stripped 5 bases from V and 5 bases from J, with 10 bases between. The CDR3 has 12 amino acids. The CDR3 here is CASSGQYDEQYF. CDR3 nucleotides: TGTGCCAGCAGCGGACAGTACGACGAGCAGTACTTC.

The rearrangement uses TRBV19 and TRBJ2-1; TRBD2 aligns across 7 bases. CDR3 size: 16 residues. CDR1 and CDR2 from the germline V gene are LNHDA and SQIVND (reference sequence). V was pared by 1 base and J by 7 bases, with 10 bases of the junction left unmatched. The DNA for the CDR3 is TGTGCCAGTAGTATAGTAGACGGGAGGTTGGGAAATGAGCAGTTCTTC. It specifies CASSIVDGRLGNEQFF.

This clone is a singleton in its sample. CDR3 amino acids: CASSPSAQGVGSGNTIYF. DNA for the CDR3: TGTGCCAGCTCACCATCCGCCCAGGGGGTCGGATCTGGAAACACCATATATTTT. The genes are TRBV18 and TRBJ1-3; TRBD1 matches at 7 bases. Germline V lookup: CDR1 KGHSH, CDR2 LQKENI. Trimming cost V 2 bases and J 1 base; bases outside gene matches: 11. This CDR3 contains 18 residues.

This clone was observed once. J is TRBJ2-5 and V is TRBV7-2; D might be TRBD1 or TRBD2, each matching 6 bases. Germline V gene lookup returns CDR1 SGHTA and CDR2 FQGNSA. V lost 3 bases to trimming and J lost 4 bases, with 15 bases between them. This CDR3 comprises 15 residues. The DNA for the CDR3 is TGTGCCAGCAGCTTGGAGATAGCGGACAGAGAGACCCAGTACTTC. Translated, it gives CASSLEIADRETQYF.

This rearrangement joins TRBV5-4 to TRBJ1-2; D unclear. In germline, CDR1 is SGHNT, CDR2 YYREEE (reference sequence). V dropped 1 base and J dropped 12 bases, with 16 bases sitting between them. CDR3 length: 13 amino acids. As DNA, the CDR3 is TGTGCCAGCAGCTTGCTACCGACCGAGGAAAACACCTTC. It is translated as CASSLLPTEENTF. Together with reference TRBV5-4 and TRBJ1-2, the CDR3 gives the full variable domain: ETGVTQSPTHLIKTRGQQVTLRCSSQSGHNTVSWYQQALGQGPQFIFQYYREEENGRGNFPPRFSGLQFPNYSSELNVNALELDDSALYLCASSLLPTEENTFGSGTRLTVV.

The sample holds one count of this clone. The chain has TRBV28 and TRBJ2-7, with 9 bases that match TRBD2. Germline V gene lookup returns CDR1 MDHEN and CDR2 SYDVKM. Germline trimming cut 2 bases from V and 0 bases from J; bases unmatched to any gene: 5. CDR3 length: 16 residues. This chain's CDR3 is CASSLPSGAVSYEQYF. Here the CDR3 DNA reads TGTGCCAGCAGTTTACCTAGCGGGGCGGTCTCCTACGAGCAGTACTTC.

The DNA of the CDR3 is TGTGCCAGCAGCCCCAATAGCGGGGGGATCCAAGAGACCCAGTACTTC. Encoded protein: CASSPNSGGIQETQYF. The chain uses TRBV9 and TRBJ2-5, with TRBD2 matching 10 bases. V trimming: 4 bases; J trimming: 1 base; junction bases outside the gene matches: 7. The CDR3 is made up of 16 amino acids. CDR1 and CDR2 (germline): SGDLS, YYNGEE.

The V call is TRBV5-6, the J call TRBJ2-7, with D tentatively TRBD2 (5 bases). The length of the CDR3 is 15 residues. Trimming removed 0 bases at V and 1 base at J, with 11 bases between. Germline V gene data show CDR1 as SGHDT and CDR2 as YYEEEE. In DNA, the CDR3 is TGTGCCAGCAGCTTGGTTGGGAGCGGATCCTACGAGCAGTACTTC. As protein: CASSLVGSGSYEQYF. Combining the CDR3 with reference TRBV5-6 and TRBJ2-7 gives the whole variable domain DAGVTQSPTHLIKTRGQQVTLRCSPKSGHDTVSWYQQALGQGPQFIFQYYEEEERQRGNFPDRFSGHQFPNYSSELNVNALLLGDSALYLCASSLVGSGSYEQYFGPGTRLTVT.

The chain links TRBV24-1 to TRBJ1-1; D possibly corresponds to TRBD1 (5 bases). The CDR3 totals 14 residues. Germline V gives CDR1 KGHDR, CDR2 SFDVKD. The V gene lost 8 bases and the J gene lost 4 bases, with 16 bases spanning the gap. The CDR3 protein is CATTLGGAGTEAFF. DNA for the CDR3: TGTGCCACCACACTGGGGGGAGCGGGCACTGAAGCTTTCTTT.

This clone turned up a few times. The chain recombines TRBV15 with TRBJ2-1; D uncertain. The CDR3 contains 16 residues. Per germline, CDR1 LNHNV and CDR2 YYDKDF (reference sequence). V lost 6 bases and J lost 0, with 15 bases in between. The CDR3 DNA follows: TGTGCCACCAGAGGTTACGGATCCCTCTCCTACAATGAGCAGTTCTTC. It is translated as CATRGYGSLSYNEQFF.

The CDR3 loop is CSASQGIYGYTF. The CDR3 coding sequence is TGCAGCGCCTCCCAGGGGATCTATGGCTACACCTTC. The chain is built from TRBV29-1 and TRBJ1-2; tentatively, D is TRBD1 (6 bases). V lost 7 bases and J 4 bases, leaving 13 bases between the germline ends. The CDR3 is made up of 12 amino acids. Germline V gives CDR1 SQVTM, CDR2 ANQGSEA.

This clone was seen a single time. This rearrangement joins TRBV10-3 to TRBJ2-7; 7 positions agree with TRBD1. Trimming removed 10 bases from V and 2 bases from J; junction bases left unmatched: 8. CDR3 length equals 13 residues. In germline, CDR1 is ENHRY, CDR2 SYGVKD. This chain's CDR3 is CATQNRGPYEQYF. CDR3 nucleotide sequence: TGTGCCACCCAAAACAGGGGCCCCTACGAGCAGTACTTC.

In DNA form, the CDR3 reads TGTGCCAGCAGCTTGGGAGGGGCAGGGTATCTCAATCAGCCCCAGCATTTT. Translated: CASSLGGAGYLNQPQHF. J is TRBJ1-5 and V is TRBV5-6, with D perhaps TRBD1 (5 bases). The CDR3 sequence is 17 residues long. V shed 0 bases and J shed 3 bases, with 16 bases lying between them. The germline V gene encodes CDR1 SGHDT and CDR2 YYEEEE. Together with reference TRBV5-6 and TRBJ1-5, the CDR3 gives the full variable domain: DAGVTQSPTHLIKTRGQQVTLRCSPKSGHDTVSWYQQALGQGPQFIFQYYEEEERQRGNFPDRFSGHQFPNYSSELNVNALLLGDSALYLCASSLGGAGYLNQPQHFGDGTRLSIL.

CDR3 in DNA: TGTGCCAGCAGCTCCTCGTGGTTGGGCGAGCAGTACTTC. Protein product: CASSSSWLGEQYF. This chain connects TRBV12-3 or TRBV12-4 to TRBJ2-7; D is ambiguous. V was trimmed by 6 bases and J by 6 bases, leaving 15 bases between them. This CDR3 spans 13 amino acids.

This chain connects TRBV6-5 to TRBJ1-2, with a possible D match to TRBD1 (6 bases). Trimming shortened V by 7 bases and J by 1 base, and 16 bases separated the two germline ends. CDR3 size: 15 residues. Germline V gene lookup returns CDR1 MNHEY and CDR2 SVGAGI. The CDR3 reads CASNRLPGVNYGYTF. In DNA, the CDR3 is TGTGCCAGCAACAGGCTGCCAGGGGTTAACTATGGCTACACCTTC.

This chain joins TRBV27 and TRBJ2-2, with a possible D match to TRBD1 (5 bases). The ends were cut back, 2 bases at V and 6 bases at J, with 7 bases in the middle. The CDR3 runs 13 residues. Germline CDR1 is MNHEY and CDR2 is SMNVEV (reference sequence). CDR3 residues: CASSLRGSGELFF. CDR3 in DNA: TGTGCCAGCAGTTTAAGGGGATCCGGGGAGCTGTTTTTT.

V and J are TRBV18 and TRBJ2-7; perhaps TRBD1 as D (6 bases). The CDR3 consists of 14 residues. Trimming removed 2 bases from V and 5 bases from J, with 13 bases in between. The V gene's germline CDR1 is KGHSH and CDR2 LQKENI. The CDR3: CASSPIQGVDEQYF. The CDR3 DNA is TGTGCCAGCTCACCAATACAGGGAGTGGACGAGCAGTACTTC.

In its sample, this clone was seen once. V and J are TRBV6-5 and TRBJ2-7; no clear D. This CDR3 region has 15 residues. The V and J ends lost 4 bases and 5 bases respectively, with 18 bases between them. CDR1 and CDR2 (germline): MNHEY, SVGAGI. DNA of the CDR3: TGTGCCAGCAGTTCTACCACCAAGCTGTGGGACGAGCAGTACTTC. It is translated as CASSSTTKLWDEQYF.

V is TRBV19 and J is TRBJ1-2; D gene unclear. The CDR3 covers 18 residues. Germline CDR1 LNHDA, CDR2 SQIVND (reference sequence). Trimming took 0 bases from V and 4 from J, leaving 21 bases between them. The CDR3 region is CASSIERAHGRRGYGYTF. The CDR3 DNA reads TGTGCCAGTAGTATAGAGCGTGCTCACGGACGTCGGGGCTATGGCTACACCTTC.

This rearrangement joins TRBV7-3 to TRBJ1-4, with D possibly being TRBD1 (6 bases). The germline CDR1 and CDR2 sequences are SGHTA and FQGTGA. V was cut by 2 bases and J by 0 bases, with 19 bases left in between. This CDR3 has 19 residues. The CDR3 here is CASSLWPLQGLSTNEKLFF. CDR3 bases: TGTGCCAGCAGCTTATGGCCCCTACAGGGTTTATCAACTAATGAAAAACTGTTTTTT.

This CDR3 reads CSVESLNYGYTF. The CDR3 coding sequence is TGCAGCGTCGAATCTCTTAACTATGGCTACACCTTC. V and J are TRBV29-1 and TRBJ1-2; D uncertain. The CDR3 covers 12 residues. V dropped 6 bases and J dropped 1 base, with 9 bases sitting between them. Germline values: CDR1 SQVTM, CDR2 ANQGSEA.